This T cell receptor beta chain is drawn from a study of blood T cell repertoires in COVID-19. Data came from immunoSEQ multiplex PCR; TCRdb stores just in-frame clones and leaves some out. The table lists about 150,000 clones, approximately 90% of them singletons. In germline, CDR1 is LNHDA, CDR2 SQIVND (reference sequence). The CDR3 loop spans 12 amino acids. Trimming shortened V by 9 bases and J by 0 bases, and 7 bases separated the two germline ends. Sequenced material: peripheral blood. V is TRBV19 and J is TRBJ2-3; D is perhaps TRBD2 (5 bases). The source is a man aged 45 to 65 who had recovered from COVID-19. The CDR3 bases are TGTGCCAGCGAGGGCAGCACAGATACGCAGTATTTT. Translation gives CASEGSTDTQYF.